This entry is about one T cell receptor beta chain. As yet, its antigen is unknown. The data were taken from a study of T cell responses to AZD1222 COVID-19 vaccine. Study-level results: The peak T cell response came first, and repertoires were sampled only after it. Females outnumbered males among donors, who were mostly white British; clonal diversity was possibly underestimated. Vaccine-associated CD4 TCRs ranged over spike, dominating at 160-218 and 743-854.

The method was immunoSEQ multiplex PCR; TCRdb's version includes in-frame clones alone and lacks a portion of them. The data contain around 120,000 clones, approximately 88% of them singletons. The CDR3 is 13 residues long. Trimming took off 4 bases at V and 4 bases at J, with 8 bases between the two ends. The source was peripheral blood, collected on day 0 of AZD1222 vaccination. This sequence was found in an adult in good health. The chain combines TRBV12-3 or TRBV12-4 with TRBJ1-3, with D perhaps TRBD1 (6 bases). The CDR3 is CASSSGQGNTIYF. In nucleotides, the CDR3 is TGTGCCAGCAGTTCCGGACAGGGAAACACCATATATTTT.